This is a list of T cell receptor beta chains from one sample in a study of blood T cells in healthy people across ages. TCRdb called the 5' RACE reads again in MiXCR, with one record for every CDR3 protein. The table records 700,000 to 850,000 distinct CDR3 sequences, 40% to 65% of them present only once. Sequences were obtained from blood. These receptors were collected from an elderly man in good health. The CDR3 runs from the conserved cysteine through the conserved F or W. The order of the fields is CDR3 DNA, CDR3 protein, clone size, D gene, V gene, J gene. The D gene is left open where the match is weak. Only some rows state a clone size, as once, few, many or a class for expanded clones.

cdr3_nt: TGTGCCAGCAGCCAAGATAGCGGAGTATACACCGGGGAGCTGTTTTTT; cdr3_aa: CASSQDSGVYTGELFF; clone_size: few; d_call: -; v_call: TRBV14; j_call: TRBJ2-2
cdr3_nt: TGTGCCACCAGTGAGGCAGGGGGCTACAATGAGCAGTACTTC; cdr3_aa: CATSEAGGYNEQYF; clone_size: -; d_call: TRBD1; v_call: TRBV24-1; j_call: TRBJ2-7
cdr3_nt: TGTGCCAGCAGTTATAGCACCGATGGTACAGATACGCAGTATTTT; cdr3_aa: CASSYSTDGTDTQYF; clone_size: -; d_call: -; v_call: TRBV28; j_call: TRBJ2-3
cdr3_nt: TGTGCCAGCAGCCAGGTGGGGATGAGGGAGACCCAGTACTTC; cdr3_aa: CASSQVGMRETQYF; clone_size: -; d_call: -; v_call: TRBV3-1; j_call: TRBJ2-5
cdr3_nt: TGTGCCAGCAGGGAGGGTGCAGGACGGGACAATCAGCCCCAGCATTTT; cdr3_aa: CASREGAGRDNQPQHF; clone_size: -; d_call: -; v_call: TRBV2; j_call: TRBJ1-5
cdr3_nt: TGTGCCAGCAGTGATACGTCGGCAGGGGATAACATTCAGTACTTC; cdr3_aa: CASSDTSAGDNIQYF; clone_size: many; d_call: -; v_call: TRBV25-1; j_call: TRBJ2-4
cdr3_nt: TGCAGTGCTGAGGACAGAGAGGCCTTTTATGGCTACACCTTC; cdr3_aa: CSAEDREAFYGYTF; clone_size: -; d_call: -; v_call: TRBV20-1; j_call: TRBJ1-2
cdr3_nt: TGTGCCAGCAGCCAAGATCCCGGGACTAGCAGCTACGAGCAGTACTTC; cdr3_aa: CASSQDPGTSSYEQYF; clone_size: -; d_call: TRBD2; v_call: TRBV3-1; j_call: TRBJ2-7
cdr3_nt: TGTGCCAGCAGCGTAGACGGGACAGGAGGTACCTATGGCTACACCTTC; cdr3_aa: CASSVDGTGGTYGYTF; clone_size: -; d_call: TRBD1; v_call: TRBV9; j_call: TRBJ1-2
cdr3_nt: TGTGCCAGCAGTGAAGGTGTTAGCAGGGTCTATGGCTACACCTTC; cdr3_aa: CASSEGVSRVYGYTF; clone_size: -; d_call: -; v_call: TRBV6-1; j_call: TRBJ1-2
cdr3_nt: TGTGCCAGCAGCCGCCGGGACAGGAATGAAAAACTGTTTTTT; cdr3_aa: CASSRRDRNEKLFF; clone_size: few; d_call: TRBD1; v_call: TRBV7-6; j_call: TRBJ1-4
cdr3_nt: TGTGCCAGCAGCTTACAGCTAGACAGGGGTGGGTACGAGCAGTACTTC; cdr3_aa: CASSLQLDRGGYEQYF; clone_size: -; d_call: TRBD1; v_call: TRBV11-2; j_call: TRBJ2-7
cdr3_nt: TGTGCCAGCAGCTTAAGGTCAGGAGATAACAATGAGCAGTTCTTC; cdr3_aa: CASSLRSGDNNEQFF; clone_size: -; d_call: -; v_call: TRBV5-4; j_call: TRBJ2-1
cdr3_nt: TGTGCCAGTCCTCGGCCGGCCGGGGGCTACGAGCAGTACTTC; cdr3_aa: CASPRPAGGYEQYF; clone_size: few; d_call: -; v_call: TRBV28; j_call: TRBJ2-7
cdr3_nt: TGTGCCAGCAGCCCCATAGGGGCCGTAAGCGGGCCCAGCACAGATACGCAGTATTTT; cdr3_aa: CASSPIGAVSGPSTDTQYF; clone_size: few; d_call: -; v_call: TRBV7-4; j_call: TRBJ2-3
cdr3_nt: TGTGCCACCAGTGATGGGATAAGTGGTCAGCCCCAGCATTTT; cdr3_aa: CATSDGISGQPQHF; clone_size: few; d_call: -; v_call: TRBV24-1; j_call: TRBJ1-5
cdr3_nt: TGTGCCAGCAGCGGGAGACAAGAGACCCAGTACTTC; cdr3_aa: CASSGRQETQYF; clone_size: few; d_call: -; v_call: TRBV7-9; j_call: TRBJ2-5
cdr3_nt: TGTGCCAGCAGCCGAAATATGGAGCAGTACTTC; cdr3_aa: CASSRNMEQYF; clone_size: -; d_call: -; v_call: TRBV6-6; j_call: TRBJ2-7
cdr3_nt: TGTGCCAGCAGCCCCCGGGGTGGGGGATACGCGTATTTT; cdr3_aa: CASSPRGGGYAYF; clone_size: -; d_call: -; v_call: TRBV7-8; j_call: TRBJ2-3
cdr3_nt: TGTGCCAGCAGTTACTCGGCCTCGGTTAACCAGCCCCAGCATTTT; cdr3_aa: CASSYSASVNQPQHF; clone_size: -; d_call: -; v_call: TRBV6-6; j_call: TRBJ1-5
cdr3_nt: TGCAGTGCTAGAAGGAGGGATGGCACAGATACGCAGTATTTT; cdr3_aa: CSARRRDGTDTQYF; clone_size: -; d_call: -; v_call: TRBV20-1; j_call: TRBJ2-3
cdr3_nt: TGTGCCGGCAGTGTTCAGGGCTACGAGCAGTACTTC; cdr3_aa: CAGSVQGYEQYF; clone_size: -; d_call: -; v_call: TRBV25-1; j_call: TRBJ2-7
cdr3_nt: TGTGCCAGCAGAACCCGGGACAGGGAAAGGGAGCAGTACTTC; cdr3_aa: CASRTRDREREQYF; clone_size: -; d_call: -; v_call: TRBV21-1; j_call: TRBJ2-7
cdr3_nt: TGTGCCAGCAGTTTAGCTGGGGGTGGTCAGCCCCAGCATTTT; cdr3_aa: CASSLAGGGQPQHF; clone_size: -; d_call: -; v_call: TRBV12-3/TRBV12-4; j_call: TRBJ1-5
cdr3_nt: TGCAGTGCTAGAAACTACGGACAGGGGAACCAGCCCCAGCATTTT; cdr3_aa: CSARNYGQGNQPQHF; clone_size: few; d_call: TRBD1; v_call: TRBV20-1; j_call: TRBJ1-5
cdr3_nt: TGTGCCAGCAGCTTAGAAGTGGGGACTAGCGGCCTCTACGAGCAGTACTTC; cdr3_aa: CASSLEVGTSGLYEQYF; clone_size: -; d_call: TRBD2; v_call: TRBV7-9; j_call: TRBJ2-7
cdr3_nt: TGTGCCAGCAGCTTATGGGTCAACTATGGCTACACCTTC; cdr3_aa: CASSLWVNYGYTF; clone_size: -; d_call: -; v_call: TRBV7-2; j_call: TRBJ1-2
cdr3_nt: TGTGCCAGCAGTGGCGCTAGCGGGAGCGCAGATACGCAGTATTTT; cdr3_aa: CASSGASGSADTQYF; clone_size: -; d_call: TRBD2; v_call: TRBV25-1; j_call: TRBJ2-3
cdr3_nt: TGTGCCAGCAGTTACGGCAGCAGCAATCAGCCCCAGCATTTT; cdr3_aa: CASSYGSSNQPQHF; clone_size: few; d_call: -; v_call: TRBV6-6; j_call: TRBJ1-5
cdr3_nt: TGTGCCACCAGTGGTGCCGGTCAGCCCCAGCATTTT; cdr3_aa: CATSGAGQPQHF; clone_size: -; d_call: -; v_call: TRBV24-1; j_call: TRBJ1-5
cdr3_nt: TGTGCCAGCAGCTTAGGGGGACAGGGGACTGGAAACACCATATATTTT; cdr3_aa: CASSLGGQGTGNTIYF; clone_size: -; d_call: TRBD1; v_call: TRBV7-2; j_call: TRBJ1-3
cdr3_nt: TGCAGCGCCGACGGGAACACCGGGGAGCTGTTTTTT; cdr3_aa: CSADGNTGELFF; clone_size: -; d_call: -; v_call: TRBV29-1; j_call: TRBJ2-2
cdr3_nt: TGTGCCAGCAGCGACAGGGCCGCCGGCGAGCAGTACTTC; cdr3_aa: CASSDRAAGEQYF; clone_size: -; d_call: TRBD1; v_call: TRBV28; j_call: TRBJ2-7
cdr3_nt: TGTGCCAGCAGTAGCGGGGGTCCCAACGAGCAGTACTTC; cdr3_aa: CASSSGGPNEQYF; clone_size: -; d_call: TRBD2; v_call: TRBV28; j_call: TRBJ2-7
cdr3_nt: TGCGCCAGCAGCTTGGCGGTGGGTAGCGGATACAATGAGCAGTTCTTC; cdr3_aa: CASSLAVGSGYNEQFF; clone_size: few; d_call: -; v_call: TRBV5-1; j_call: TRBJ2-1
cdr3_nt: TGTGCCAGCAGCTCACTAGCGGGAGTGAGGAGATACGCGTATTTT; cdr3_aa: CASSSLAGVRRYAYF; clone_size: few; d_call: TRBD2; v_call: TRBV11-2; j_call: TRBJ2-3
cdr3_nt: TGCGCCAGCAGTGATCCTACGGAGACCCAGTACTTC; cdr3_aa: CASSDPTETQYF; clone_size: -; d_call: -; v_call: TRBV10-1; j_call: TRBJ2-5
cdr3_nt: TGCAGTGCTAGTCCCCTGGGGGGGTACCAAGAGACCCAGTACTTC; cdr3_aa: CSASPLGGYQETQYF; clone_size: -; d_call: TRBD2; v_call: TRBV20-1; j_call: TRBJ2-5
cdr3_nt: TGTGCCAGCAGCCAAGCTATCGGACTGCCCGACCATTACGAGCAGTACTTC; cdr3_aa: CASSQAIGLPDHYEQYF; clone_size: -; d_call: -; v_call: TRBV4-2; j_call: TRBJ2-7
cdr3_nt: TGCGCCAGCAGCGGAGGGGACAGCAATGGCTACACCTTC; cdr3_aa: CASSGGDSNGYTF; clone_size: few; d_call: TRBD1; v_call: TRBV5-1; j_call: TRBJ1-2
cdr3_nt: TGCGCCAGCAGCACTCCGGGTACTTCGGACAGATACGCGTATTTT; cdr3_aa: CASSTPGTSDRYAYF; clone_size: -; d_call: -; v_call: TRBV4-1; j_call: TRBJ2-3
cdr3_nt: TGTGCTAGTGAGGGGGGCTCCTACGAGCAGTACTTC; cdr3_aa: CASEGGSYEQYF; clone_size: -; d_call: -; v_call: TRBV12-5; j_call: TRBJ2-7
cdr3_nt: TGCAGTGCTAGGAGAGGGTCTAACGGGTACAATGAGCAGTTCTTC; cdr3_aa: CSARRGSNGYNEQFF; clone_size: few; d_call: -; v_call: TRBV20-1; j_call: TRBJ2-1
cdr3_nt: TGTGCCAGCAGCAAACCAAGGATTCGGGGACAGAGCAATCAGCCCCAGCATTTT; cdr3_aa: CASSKPRIRGQSNQPQHF; clone_size: few; d_call: -; v_call: TRBV21-1; j_call: TRBJ1-5
cdr3_nt: TGCAGTGCTAGAGATGTACCAGCCAAAAACATTCAGTACTTC; cdr3_aa: CSARDVPAKNIQYF; clone_size: -; d_call: -; v_call: TRBV20-1; j_call: TRBJ2-4
cdr3_nt: TGCGCCAGCAGTGAGGTGTTTAGCGCCCTCAAAAACATTCAGTACTTC; cdr3_aa: CASSEVFSALKNIQYF; clone_size: -; d_call: -; v_call: TRBV10-2; j_call: TRBJ2-4
cdr3_nt: TGCAGCCCACGACTATGCGGGTCGAATGAGCAGTTCTTC; cdr3_aa: CSPRLCGSNEQFF; clone_size: -; d_call: -; v_call: TRBV29-1; j_call: TRBJ2-1
cdr3_nt: TGCAGCGTTGTTTCCGGGACAGGGAGCAATGAGCAGTTCTTC; cdr3_aa: CSVVSGTGSNEQFF; clone_size: few; d_call: TRBD1; v_call: TRBV29-1; j_call: TRBJ2-1
cdr3_nt: TGTGCCATCATGGGGATTTCGGGTACGCGGTATTTT; cdr3_aa: CAIMGISGTRYF; clone_size: -; d_call: -; v_call: TRBV10-3; j_call: TRBJ2-3
cdr3_nt: TGTGCCACCAGTGATGTCGGCACCCAAGAGACCCAGTACTTC; cdr3_aa: CATSDVGTQETQYF; clone_size: -; d_call: -; v_call: TRBV24-1; j_call: TRBJ2-5
cdr3_nt: TGTGCCAGTAGTATAGATCAAGGACTAGATAATGAGCAGTTCTTC; cdr3_aa: CASSIDQGLDNEQFF; clone_size: few; d_call: TRBD2; v_call: TRBV19; j_call: TRBJ2-1
cdr3_nt: TGCAGTGCACAAAACAGGGGGGGAGGGGAGAACAGATACGCGTATTTT; cdr3_aa: CSAQNRGGGENRYAYF; clone_size: -; d_call: -; v_call: TRBV20-1; j_call: TRBJ2-3
cdr3_nt: TGTGCCAGCAGCCGACAGGGGTTGAACACTGAAGCTTTCTTT; cdr3_aa: CASSRQGLNTEAFF; clone_size: few; d_call: TRBD1; v_call: TRBV5-5; j_call: TRBJ1-1
cdr3_nt: TGTGCCAGCAGGGCAGGGCATAGCTCTGGGGCCAACGTCCTGACTTTC; cdr3_aa: CASRAGHSSGANVLTF; clone_size: -; d_call: -; v_call: TRBV27; j_call: TRBJ2-6
cdr3_nt: TGCGCCAGCAGCTTGTATACAGGAACCTCCTACGAGCAGTACTTC; cdr3_aa: CASSLYTGTSYEQYF; clone_size: few; d_call: -; v_call: TRBV5-1; j_call: TRBJ2-7
cdr3_nt: TGTGCCAGCAGTACCGACAGGGTTTTCCCCTACGAGCAGTACTTC; cdr3_aa: CASSTDRVFPYEQYF; clone_size: -; d_call: TRBD1; v_call: TRBV28; j_call: TRBJ2-7
cdr3_nt: TGTGCCAGCAGCGTAGGCCCAGGTCCTGAAGCCGAGCAGTACTTC; cdr3_aa: CASSVGPGPEAEQYF; clone_size: -; d_call: -; v_call: TRBV9; j_call: TRBJ2-7
cdr3_nt: TGTGCCAGCGGGCAAACAGGGGCCGCGGGGAATGAAAAACTGTTTTTT; cdr3_aa: CASGQTGAAGNEKLFF; clone_size: few; d_call: TRBD1; v_call: TRBV28; j_call: TRBJ1-4